This T cell receptor (beta chain) came from a study of blood T cell repertoires in COVID-19. Study context: Samples came from the United States, Italy and Spain, spanning acute and convalescent COVID-19. Sources were T cells, B-cell-depleted T cells, or PBMCs; the material itself was cDNA or gDNA.

Authors' processing steps: Reference gene primer amplification gave nucleated cell count estimates. Produced via immunoSEQ multiplex PCR; TCRdb's table is partial and in-frame only. The V and J calls and clone size are taken from that table; D and trimming were inferred from the DNA. The sample holds some 69,000 clones, about four fifths seen once. The receptor was isolated from a human donor in a cohort sampled during active COVID-19. The specimen sequenced was peripheral blood.

CDR3 loop: CASSASEGGELFF. The CDR3 nucleotides are TGTGCCAGCAGTGCTAGCGAAGGCGGGGAGCTGTTTTTT. This chain links TRBV6-4 with TRBJ2-2, with D possibly TRBD2 on 6 matching bases. Germline CDR1 and CDR2: MRHNA and SNTAGT. Trimming cost V 4 bases and J 7 bases, with 10 bases left between them. This CDR3 is 13 amino acids long.